The sequence of this T cell receptor beta chain was determined in a study of T cells in pancreatic ductal adenocarcinoma. General study findings and limits: Mean clonality was around 0.1 in tumors and 0.065 to 0.075 in blood, not significantly different. Tumors hold more CD45RO+ effector T cells, which may bias toward lower diversity. Blood had more productive templates and 6 to 9-fold more unique clonotypes than tumor.

The selected patients with pancreatic ductal adenocarcinoma had surgery but no neoadjuvant therapy. Clones were sequenced by immunoSEQ multiplex PCR, and TCRdb holds only the in-frame ones, with some missing. The sample yields 4,500 to 5,000 clones, nearly 90% seen once. Comments on this clone: What it binds is not known.

V was cut by 4 bases and J by 8 bases, with 14 bases left in between. The CDR3 covers 13 residues. Germline assignment: CDR1 LNHDA and CDR2 SQIVND (reference sequence). This rearrangement joins TRBV19 to TRBJ1-2; weak D call: TRBD1 (6 bases). Sequencing used pancreatic tumor tissue. The clonotype originates from a human donor with pancreatic ductal adenocarcinoma. The CDR3 nucleotides are TGTGCCAGTAGTACTTCCAGGGGCAGGGGCTACACCTTC. It encodes CASSTSRGRGYTF.